The present T cell receptor (beta chain) was sequenced within a study of Graves' ophthalmopathy and Graves' hyperthyroidism. The diagnosis combined clinical symptoms, thyroxine, TRAb, thyroid ultrasound and orbital computed tomography scans. Transcripts of RNA were the source for amplifying TCR beta CDR3 regions. First-round RT-PCR relied on HTBI primers, and a second-round multiplex PCR came next. TCRdb fed the multiplex PCR reads into MiXCR, producing one record per CDR3 protein. The table includes about 1.1 million distinct CDR3 sequences, about 40% detected once. This receptor was identified in an adult man with Graves' hyperthyroidism. The sequencing sample was made of peripheral blood or thyroid tissue (not recorded which).

The CDR3 here is CATSDLEGEAFF. The DNA of the CDR3 is TGTGCCACCAGTGATTTGGAGGGTGAAGCTTTCTTT. The V and J genes are TRBV24-1 and TRBJ1-1, with D unresolved. Germline CDR1 reads KGHDR; CDR2 reads SFDVKD. Trimming left V 0 bases short and J 7 bases short, with 5 bases between. This CDR3 is 12 amino acids long.